Listed here are 8 T cell receptor beta chains from one sample, sequenced in a study of regulatory T cells in long-lasting Graves disease. Specified time point: newly diagnosed GD, antithyroid drugs for less than 3 months. The TCR library used RNA extracted from PBMCs. iRepertoire HTBI primers and Arm-PCR of CDR3 regions built TCR beta libraries. TCRdb analysed the multiplex PCR reads with MiXCR anew, one entry per CDR3 protein. The sample lists approximately 400,000 distinct CDR3 sequences, about 15% occurring once. The sample also formed part of further work on T cells in Graves' hyperthyroidism and ophthalmopathy.

The specimen was peripheral blood mononuclear cells (PBMCs), collected at new diagnosis, from a patient treated with antithyroid drugs. These receptors all stem from a woman aged 35 to 49 with Graves disease.

This clonotype has ten or more counts. CDR3 DNA sequence: TGTGCCAGCAGTTTTTTTGGGGCAACTAACCTGGAGACCCAGTACTTC. Translated: CASSFFGATNLETQYF. V gene TRBV12-3 or TRBV12-4 combines with J gene TRBJ2-5, with D perhaps TRBD1 (5 bases). This CDR3 has 16 residues. The ends were cut back, 3 bases at V and 5 bases at J, with 19 bases in the middle.

This clonotype was counted many times. The chain combines TRBV27 with TRBJ2-1; tentatively, D is TRBD1 or TRBD2 (5 bases each). Germline V gives CDR1 MNHEY, CDR2 SMNVEV (reference sequence). There are 15 residues in the CDR3. V lost 1 base and J 1 base, leaving 8 bases between the germline ends. The CDR3 reads CASSLFGTSYNEQFF. CDR3 coding DNA: TGTGCCAGCAGTTTATTTGGGACGTCCTACAATGAGCAGTTCTTC.

In its sample, this clonotype was seen many times. V gene TRBV3-1 combines with J gene TRBJ2-7, with TRBD1 matching over 9 bases. V gave up 4 bases and J gave up 6 bases; unmatched junction bases: 4. The CDR3 has 13 amino acids. Per germline, CDR1 LGHDT and CDR2 YNNKEL (reference sequence). CDR3 amino acids: CASSRDREAEQYF. CDR3 nucleotide sequence: TGTGCCAGCAGCCGGGACAGGGAGGCCGAGCAGTACTTC.

This chain uses TRBV7-9 with TRBJ2-7, with D tentatively TRBD1 (5 bases). The CDR3 covers 18 residues. Per germline, CDR1 SEHNR and CDR2 FQNEAQ (reference sequence). Trimming left V 2 bases short and J 1 base short, with 21 bases between. This CDR3 is CASSLSWVGRTPSYEQYF. The DNA for the CDR3 is TGTGCCAGCAGCTTATCTTGGGTAGGTAGGACACCATCCTACGAGCAGTACTTC.

The chain carries TRBV20-1 and TRBJ2-3, with D maybe TRBD2 (6 bases). The CDR3 covers 15 residues. The germline gives CDR1 DFQATT, CDR2 SNEGSKA (reference sequence). The V gene lost 0 bases and the J gene lost 2 bases, with 12 bases spanning the gap. The CDR3 nucleotides read TGCAGTGCTAGAGATGGGGAGGCCCCCACAGATACGCAGTATTTT. Translation gives CSARDGEAPTDTQYF.

This clonotype was counted ten times or more. V and J are TRBV18 and TRBJ2-1; no clear D. Trimming cost V 3 bases and J 4 bases, with 10 bases left between them. The germline gives CDR1 KGHSH, CDR2 LQKENI. The CDR3 has 14 amino acids. The CDR3 DNA reads TGTGCCAGCTCACCCCGGACGGCTTACAATGAGCAGTTCTTC. As protein: CASSPRTAYNEQFF.

This clonotype was detected a few times. This sequence joins TRBV5-1 and TRBJ2-2; 8 bases are shared with TRBD2. The CDR3 has 15 residues. Germline V gene sequence: CDR1 SGHRS, CDR2 YFSETQ. V shed 3 bases, J shed 1 base, and the junction held 2 bases outside the gene matches. The CDR3 is CASSSTSGNTGELFF. CDR3 sequence (DNA): TGCGCCAGCAGCTCTACTAGCGGGAACACCGGGGAGCTGTTTTTT.

On this clonotype itself: A read error is likely here: a far larger clone is one base away. The chain combines TRBV11-3 with TRBJ2-1, with TRBD2 as a possible D gene (6 bases). TRBJ2-5 explains the end of the DNA better; the J call may be wrong. Germline V gene lookup returns CDR1 SGHNT and CDR2 YENEEA. The CDR3 runs to 14 residues. Here the CDR3 reads CTSSLWRDQETQYF. In nucleotides, the CDR3 is TGTACCAGCAGCTTGTGGAGGGACCAAGAGACCCAGTACTTC.